The T cell receptor beta chain under discussion was sequenced for a study of beta chain features in type 1 diabetes. Reverse transcribing all isolated RNA meant expressed TCRB transcripts were sequenced. This table comes from immunoSEQ multiplex PCR, and its TCRdb copy is limited to in-frame clones, with some not included. The table shows around 240,000 clones, with roughly two thirds occurring only once. The CDR3 extends over 13 amino acids. Trimming stripped 5 bases from V and 8 bases from J, with 15 bases between. Germline V gene lookup returns CDR1 SGHTA and CDR2 FQGNSA. The sequenced material came from naive CD4+ T cells from blood. The TCR comes from a man aged 25-40 years in good health. The chain uses TRBV7-2 and TRBJ1-2, with D possibly matching TRBD1 (6 bases). This CDR3 is CASSLLQGNGYTF. CDR3 in DNA: TGTGCCAGCAGCCTATTACAGGGAAACGGCTACACCTTC.